The following is a T cell receptor beta chain sequence with its context. These data belong to a study of blood T cell repertoires in COVID-19. Study at large: Spain, Italy and the United States supplied samples that represented acute and convalescent COVID-19. Sample material is recorded as cDNA or gDNA derived from T cells, B-cell-depleted T cells, or PBMCs.

The ends were cut back, 2 bases at V and 0 bases at J, with 10 bases in the middle. This CDR3 spans 15 amino acids. The V gene's germline CDR1 is KGHSH and CDR2 LQKENI. Per the authors' pipeline: Amplified reference gene primers provided the basis for estimating nucleated cell counts. Only in-frame clones appear in the TCRdb table, and some are missing; sequencing was by immunoSEQ multiplex PCR. V, J and clone size are those of that table, while D and trimming were read from the DNA. This table holds around 150,000 clones, under 95% found once. The chain joins TRBV18 to TRBJ1-1; D unclear. The clonotype originates from a man aged 18-30 years with acute or convalescent COVID-19. The sequenced sample was peripheral blood. CDR3 sequence (DNA): TGTGCCAGCTCACCAACCGCCACTTTGAACACTGAAGCTTTCTTT. It specifies CASSPTATLNTEAFF.